This is a list of T cell receptor beta chains from one sample in a study of neurological immune-mediated disorders. In TCRdb, the 5' RACE reads were re-called with MiXCR into one record per CDR3 protein. The data contain about 59,000 distinct CDR3 sequences, roughly 3.3% of them singletons. The specimen was PBMCs. These receptors all come from a young woman with multiple sclerosis. CDR3s include the opening cysteine and the closing phenylalanine or tryptophan. Each record gives: V gene, J gene, D gene, clone size, CDR3 DNA, CDR3 protein. The D gene is left open where the match is weak. Size is stated for part of the rows, as once, few or many counts, or as a class when the clone is expanded.

TRBV3-1	TRBJ1-5	NA	NA	TGTGCCAGCAGCACAGGAAGTGAAAGTCAGCCCCAGAATTTT	CASSTGSESQPQNF
TRBV4-2	TRBJ2-7	TRBD2	many	TGTGCCAGCAGCCAAGTTGGAGGACTAGCGGGAGGGACCGAGCAGTACTTC	CASSQVGGLAGGTEQYF
TRBV5-1	TRBJ2-5	NA	few	TGCGCCAGCAGCTTGGGCCGTTTTTCGGAAGAGACCCAGTACTTC	CASSLGRFSEETQYF
TRBV5-1	TRBJ2-3	NA	few	TGCGCCAGCAGCTTAGCGGGTTTAGCGACCCGCGATACGCAGTATTTT	CASSLAGLATRDTQYF
TRBV5-1	TRBJ2-1	NA	many	TGCGCCAGCAGGTCTTCCGGGACTCCTTCCTACAATGAGCAGTTCTTC	CASRSSGTPSYNEQFF
TRBV20-1	TRBJ1-1	TRBD1	many	TGCAGTGCTCGACAGGGAAGAGCGAACACTGAAGCTTTCTTT	CSARQGRANTEAFF
TRBV5-6	TRBJ1-3	TRBD1	many	TGTGCCAGCAGCTTGCAGACAGGGATGCGGAACACCATATATTTT	CASSLQTGMRNTIYF
TRBV27	TRBJ2-2	TRBD2	many	TGTGCCAGCAGTTTATTAGTTGGACTAGCGGGTGATAACACCGGGGAGCTGTTTTTT	CASSLLVGLAGDNTGELFF
TRBV20-1	TRBJ1-5	TRBD1	many	TGCAGTGCTAGAAGAGGGGGCCTAAATAGCAATCAGCCCCAGAATTTT	CSARRGGLNSNQPQNF
TRBV20-1	TRBJ2-1	NA	many	TGCAGTGCCCAGCGGGCTGGTGAGCAGTTCTTC	CSAQRAGEQFF
TRBV6-5	TRBJ2-1	TRBD2	many	TGTGCCAGCAGCCGCGGGGGGGCGCATGAGCAGTTCTTC	CASSRGGAHEQFF
TRBV20-1	TRBJ2-5	TRBD2	many	TGCAGTGCTAGTCACACGGGGGGGCCCCAAGAGACCCAGTACTTC	CSASHTGGPQETQYF
TRBV11-1	TRBJ2-7	TRBD2	many	TGTGCCAGCAGGGGACTATCCTACGAGCAGTACTTC	CASRGLSYEQYF
TRBV3-1	TRBJ2-3	NA	few	TGTGCCAGCCTAGGAGGGGGAACAGATACGCAGTATTTT	CASLGGGTDTQYF
TRBV7-9	TRBJ2-7	NA	many	TGTGCCAGCAGCACACAGGGAAACTACGAGCAGTACTTC	CASSTQGNYEQYF
TRBV30	TRBJ1-1	NA	few	TGTGCCTGGAGAGGACACCAGAACACTGAAGCTTTCTTT	CAWRGHQNTEAFF